These T cell receptor beta chains were read from a single sample in a study of blood T cell repertoires in COVID-19. Using immunoSEQ multiplex PCR, the repertoire was profiled, and TCRdb retains in-frame clones only, with some absent. The repertoire holds approximately 260,000 clones, about 93% seen once, with around 1.8% in the top ten. Source material: PBMCs or T cells enriched from blood (not recorded which). All receptors derive from a woman between 18 and 29 years old who had recovered from COVID-19. Both conserved end residues are part of each CDR3. A D gene is named only where the DNA matches it firmly. Size values are once, few and many counts, or a class for expanded clones, and some rows have none.

size,J,V,D,CDR3,DNA
-,TRBJ1-1,TRBV18,TRBD1,CASSPYDRGTEAFF,TGTGCCAGCTCACCGTACGACAGGGGTACTGAAGCTTTCTTT
-,TRBJ2-1,TRBV9,TRBD2,CASTRYSGKAYNEQFF,TGTGCCAGCACCAGATACAGCGGGAAAGCCTACAATGAGCAGTTCTTC
-,TRBJ2-2,TRBV3-1/TRBV3-2,TRBD1,CASSRQGRTGELFF,TGTGCCAGCAGTCGACAGGGCAGGACCGGGGAGCTGTTTTTT
-,TRBJ2-1,TRBV4-2,TRBD2,CASSQLASGEMGEQFF,TGTGCCAGCAGCCAACTAGCTAGCGGGGAAATGGGTGAGCAGTTCTTC
-,TRBJ2-7,TRBV10-3,-,CAISPPRVGEQYF,TGTGCCATCAGTCCTCCCAGGGTCGGCGAGCAGTACTTC
-,TRBJ1-1,TRBV11-1,-,CASRRGRGGVGTEAFF,TGTGCCAGCAGGAGAGGAAGAGGAGGGGTGGGGACTGAAGCTTTCTTT
-,TRBJ2-3,TRBV7-3,TRBD1,CASSLKVGRGPTDTQYF,TGTGCCAGCAGCTTAAAGGTGGGCAGGGGGCCCACAGATACGCAGTATTTT
-,TRBJ2-7,TRBV9,-,CASSVEDNYEQYF,TGTGCCAGCAGCGTAGAAGACAACTACGAGCAGTACTTC
once,TRBJ1-2,TRBV6-5,TRBD1,CASSMGQGYYGYTF,TGTGCCAGCAGTATGGGACAGGGCTACTATGGCTACACCTTC
-,TRBJ1-1,TRBV12-3/TRBV12-4,-,CASSFEGAEAFF,TGTGCCAGCAGTTTCGAAGGGGCTGAAGCTTTCTTT
-,TRBJ1-6,TRBV5-1,-,CASSLEGALSPLHF,TGCGCCAGCAGCTTGGAAGGGGCTTTGTCACCCCTCCACTTT
-,TRBJ1-4,TRBV5-5,-,CASSTGVNEKLFF,TGTGCCAGCAGCACCGGGGTAAATGAAAAACTGTTTTTT